These T cell receptor beta chains were read from a single sample in a study of early T cells in non-severe SARS-CoV-2 infection. Each CDR3 protein gets one entry after TCRdb re-called the 5' RACE reads with MiXCR. The sample yields approximately 68,000 distinct CDR3 sequences, about 9.5% seen once. The material sequenced was whole blood, taken at baseline. These receptors were taken from an adult who was a healthcare worker with PCR-confirmed SARS-CoV-2 infection or an uninfected control (not recorded which). The CDR3 runs from the conserved cysteine through the conserved F or W. A D gene is named only where the DNA matches it firmly. Not every row has a clone size; where given, it reads once, few, many or a size class.

j_call | clone_size | d_call | v_call | cdr3_aa | cdr3_nt
TRBJ2-3 | . | TRBD1 | TRBV7-3 | CASSPGQNTDTQYF | TGTGCCAGCAGCCCGGGACAGAACACAGATACGCAGTATTTT
TRBJ2-2 | few | . | TRBV7-3 | CASSARPRASLTGELFF | TGTGCCAGCAGCGCCCGTCCTCGGGCTTCCCTCACCGGGGAGCTGTTTTTT
TRBJ1-4 | . | . | TRBV7-9 | CASSLESEKLFF | TGTGCCAGCAGCTTAGAAAGCGAAAAACTGTTTTTT
TRBJ2-7 | many | TRBD2 | TRBV7-2 | CASSLRTSGPYEQYF | TGTGCCAGCAGCTTACGAACTAGCGGCCCCTACGAGCAGTACTTC
TRBJ2-1 | many | . | TRBV5-6 | CASSRLGPYNEQFF | TGTGCCAGCAGCCGGTTAGGCCCCTACAATGAGCAGTTCTTC
TRBJ2-1 | . | . | TRBV25-1 | CASSPGVLLSSYNEQFF | TGTGCCAGCAGTCCCGGGGTACTCCTCAGCTCCTACAATGAGCAGTTCTTC
TRBJ2-4 | many | TRBD1 | TRBV7-9 | CASSHGDRDIQYF | TGTGCCAGCAGCCACGGGGACAGGGACATTCAGTACTTC
TRBJ2-6 | . | . | TRBV20-1 | CSATASESGANVLTF | TGCAGTGCGACCGCCTCCGAGTCTGGGGCCAACGTCCTGACTTTC
TRBJ2-7 | . | TRBD1 | TRBV7-2 | CASSLIAGGYEQYF | TGTGCCAGCAGCTTAATCGCAGGGGGCTACGAGCAGTACTTC
TRBJ1-5 | . | . | TRBV12-3/TRBV12-4 | CASRIGGSNQPQHF | TGTGCCAGCAGAATAGGGGGGAGCAATCAGCCCCAGCATTTT
TRBJ2-1 | many | . | TRBV7-3 | CASRSSDEQFF | TGTGCCAGCAGAAGTTCCGATGAGCAGTTCTTC
TRBJ2-3 | many | . | TRBV6-5 | CASSPNGQYLTDTQYF | TGTGCCAGCAGTCCAAATGGACAGTATCTCACAGATACGCAGTATTTT
TRBJ1-6 | many | TRBD1 | TRBV6-5 | CASSTGQGEYNSPLHF | TGTGCCAGCAGTACTGGACAGGGAGAATATAATTCACCCCTCCACTTT
TRBJ1-5 | . | . | TRBV2 | CASTRRDFSNQPQHF | TGTGCCAGCACTAGAAGAGATTTTAGCAATCAGCCCCAGCATTTT
TRBJ2-1 | . | TRBD2 | TRBV6-5 | CASSPRTSGVRNEQFF | TGTGCCAGCAGTCCCCGGACTAGCGGGGTTCGAAATGAGCAGTTCTTC
TRBJ1-1 | . | TRBD1 | TRBV11-3 | CASSARTGDTEAFF | TGTGCCAGCAGCGCGCGGACAGGGGACACTGAAGCTTTCTTT
TRBJ2-3 | . | . | TRBV5-6 | CASSLGGAPDTQYF | TGTGCCAGCAGCTTAGGTGGGGCGCCAGATACGCAGTATTTT
TRBJ2-3 | . | . | TRBV4-3 | CASSQEQSQGADTQYF | TGCGCCAGCAGCCAAGAACAATCCCAAGGCGCAGATACGCAGTATTTT
TRBJ1-5 | . | TRBD1 | TRBV7-2 | CASSLPDRAPDQPQHF | TGTGCCAGCAGCCTGCCCGACAGGGCCCCTGATCAGCCCCAGCATTTT
TRBJ2-7 | many | TRBD1 | TRBV5-1 | CASSFGTGPYEQYF | TGCGCCAGCAGCTTCGGGACAGGACCCTACGAGCAGTACTTC
TRBJ2-1 | many | TRBD2 | TRBV23-1 | CASKRDYSSYNEQFF | TGCGCCAGCAAGCGGGACTACAGCTCCTACAATGAGCAGTTCTTC
TRBJ2-1 | . | TRBD1 | TRBV15 | CATSRGKGAYNEQFF | TGTGCCACCAGCAGAGGAAAGGGGGCTTACAATGAGCAGTTCTTC
TRBJ2-2 | . | . | TRBV29-1 | CSVHDRGGTGELFF | TGCAGCGTTCACGACAGGGGAGGGACCGGGGAGCTGTTTTTT
TRBJ1-2 | . | TRBD1 | TRBV6-5 | CASSYGTGGRNGYTF | TGTGCCAGCAGTTACGGGACAGGGGGCAGGAATGGCTACACCTTC
TRBJ1-5 | few | TRBD1 | TRBV29-1 | CSVAQGQGQPQHF | TGCAGCGTCGCACAGGGGCAAGGGCAGCCCCAGCATTTT
TRBJ2-3 | . | . | TRBV5-1 | CASSLPSTDTQYF | TGCGCCAGCAGCCTACCCAGCACAGATACGCAGTATTTT
TRBJ2-3 | many | . | TRBV7-8 | CASSLGGVSTDTQYF | TGTGCCAGCAGCCTGGGGGGTGTTAGCACAGATACGCAGTATTTT
TRBJ2-6 | . | . | TRBV2 | CASGEDGTLLSGANVLTF | TGTGCCAGCGGAGAGGACGGGACATTACTCTCTGGGGCCAACGTCCTGACTTTC
TRBJ2-3 | . | TRBD1 | TRBV2 | CASSEQGQGTDTQYF | TGTGCCAGCAGTGAACAGGGACAGGGTACAGATACGCAGTATTTT
TRBJ2-7 | . | . | TRBV6-2/TRBV6-3 | CASSKLLTGSEQYF | TGTGCCAGCAGTAAGCTACTCACAGGGAGCGAGCAGTACTTC
TRBJ1-2 | many | TRBD1 | TRBV18 | CASSPPTGDGYTF | TGTGCCAGCTCACCACCAACAGGGGATGGCTACACCTTC
TRBJ2-2 | . | . | TRBV19 | CASRLQANTGELFF | TGTGCCAGTAGACTACAGGCGAACACCGGGGAGCTGTTTTTT
TRBJ1-1 | many | . | TRBV7-2 | CASSTFGGAEAFF | TGTGCCAGCAGCACATTCGGTGGGGCTGAAGCTTTCTTT
TRBJ1-2 | many | . | TRBV12-5 | CASGLDGSPGYGYTF | TGTGCTAGTGGTTTGGACGGGTCGCCAGGCTATGGCTACACCTTC
TRBJ2-7 | few | . | TRBV14 | CASQSGLTYEQYF | TGTGCCAGCCAGAGCGGGCTAACCTACGAGCAGTACTTC
TRBJ1-2 | few | . | TRBV6-1 | CASSEGQGKYYGYTF | TGTGCCAGCAGTGAAGGGCAGGGGAAGTACTATGGCTACACCTTC
TRBJ1-6 | . | . | TRBV12-3/TRBV12-4 | CASSLTNNSPLHF | TGTGCCAGCAGTTTGACTAACAATTCACCCCTCCACTTT
TRBJ2-3 | few | TRBD1 | TRBV5-5 | CASTQGANTDTQYF | TGTGCCAGCACCCAGGGGGCAAACACAGATACGCAGTATTTT
TRBJ2-7 | . | TRBD2 | TRBV20-1 | CSAGTSGALEQYF | TGCAGTGCTGGGACTAGCGGGGCCCTCGAGCAGTACTTC
TRBJ2-7 | many | . | TRBV7-2 | CASSLGWAYEQYF | TGTGCCAGCAGCTTAGGGTGGGCCTACGAGCAGTACTTC
TRBJ2-2 | few | . | TRBV6-1 | CASRSTQAKNTGELFF | TGTGCCAGCAGATCTACTCAGGCGAAGAACACCGGGGAGCTGTTTTTT
TRBJ1-3 | many | . | TRBV7-3 | CASSFSGTGNTIYF | TGTGCCAGCAGCTTCTCAGGGACTGGAAACACCATATATTTT
TRBJ2-1 | many | . | TRBV6-5 | CASSYSLGIGNEQFF | TGTGCCAGCAGTTACTCGTTAGGCATTGGCAATGAGCAGTTCTTC
TRBJ2-2 | many | TRBD1 | TRBV19 | CASTWGTELAGELFF | TGTGCCAGTACTTGGGGGACAGAGCTCGCCGGGGAGCTGTTTTTT
TRBJ1-4 | . | TRBD1 | TRBV7-9 | CASSSGQSNEKLFF | TGTGCCAGCAGCTCGGGACAGTCTAATGAAAAACTGTTTTTT